This TCR beta chain was found in a study of T cell changes during pregnancy in multiple sclerosis. The CDR3 is 13 amino acids. The trim removed 5 bases at V and 1 base at J, leaving 0 bases unmatched. Germline V gene data show CDR1 as LNHDA and CDR2 as SQIVND (reference sequence). Using immunoSEQ multiplex PCR, the repertoire was profiled, and TCRdb retains in-frame clones only, with some absent. Found here are about 50,000 clones, 90% to 95% of them singletons; the top ten hold 0.39%. The V gene is TRBV19, the J gene TRBJ2-5; 8 bases map to TRBD2. Specimen: CD4+ T cells from peripheral blood mononuclear cells, collected after pregnancy. The TCR originated in a female donor with multiple sclerosis, enrolled in a pregnancy study. CDR3 region: CASSAGGQETQYF. The CDR3 coding sequence is TGTGCCAGTAGTGCGGGAGGCCAAGAGACCCAGTACTTC.